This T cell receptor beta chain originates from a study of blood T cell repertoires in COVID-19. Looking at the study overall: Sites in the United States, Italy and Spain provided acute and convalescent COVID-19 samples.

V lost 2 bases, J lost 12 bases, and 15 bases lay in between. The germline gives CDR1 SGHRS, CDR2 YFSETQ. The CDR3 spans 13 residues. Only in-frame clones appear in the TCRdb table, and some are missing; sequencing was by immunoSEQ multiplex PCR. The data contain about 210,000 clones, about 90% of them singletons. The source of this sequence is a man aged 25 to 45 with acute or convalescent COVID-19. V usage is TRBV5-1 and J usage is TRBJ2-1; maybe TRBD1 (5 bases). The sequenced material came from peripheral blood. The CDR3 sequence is CASSLQDAYPQFF. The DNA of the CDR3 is TGCGCCAGCAGCTTACAGGACGCTTACCCGCAGTTCTTC.